One and the same sample provided the 5 T cell receptor beta chains below, sequenced in a study of OX40 agonist ivuxolimab in advanced cancers. Generated by immunoSEQ multiplex PCR, the TCRdb table keeps only in-frame clones and is missing some. This sample has 70,000 to 100,000 clones, with 84% found just once. This specimen consisted of CD4+ or CD8+ T cells sorted from blood, obtained in a trial of the OX40 agonist ivuxolimab. These receptor sequences come from an adult with an advanced solid tumor such as melanoma, head and neck, liver or kidney cancer.

The V call is TRBV28, the J call TRBJ2-5; tentatively, D is TRBD1 or TRBD2 (5 bases each). Germline loops: CDR1 MDHEN, CDR2 SYDVKM. This CDR3 contains 16 residues. V was pared by 5 bases and J by 5 bases, with 21 bases between. As DNA, the CDR3 is TGTGCCAGCAGTCGATCCGGGACCCACCGCCGGGAGACCCAGTACTTC. Amino acids: CASSRSGTHRRETQYF.

This chain joins TRBV7-6 and TRBJ1-2, with 9 bases fitting TRBD1. Per the germline V gene, CDR1 is SGHVS and CDR2 is FNYEAQ. V lost 5 bases to trimming and J lost 1 base; unmatched junction nucleotides: 17. The CDR3 has 19 amino acids. The CDR3 DNA reads as TGTGCCAGCAGCCCGACTCACTCGGGACAGGGTCGGCTTAACTATGGCTACACCTTC. Its protein is CASSPTHSGQGRLNYGYTF.

The V call is TRBV19, the J call TRBJ2-3; weak D call: TRBD1 (5 bases). V shed 8 bases and J shed 6 bases, with 15 bases lying between them. Germline assignment: CDR1 LNHDA and CDR2 SQIVND (reference sequence). This CDR3 has 13 amino acids. CDR3 nucleotide sequence: TGTGCCAGTTCGTCCAGGGCGGTGGATACGCAGTATTTT. It encodes CASSSRAVDTQYF.

The chain has TRBV19 and TRBJ2-5; 11 nucleotides match TRBD1. V shed 5 bases, J shed 5 bases, and the junction held 7 bases outside the gene matches. The germline V gene encodes CDR1 LNHDA and CDR2 SQIVND (reference sequence). The length of the CDR3 is 15 residues. The CDR3 reads CASSLDRGRRETQYF. The CDR3 DNA is TGTGCCAGTAGTTTGGACAGGGGGCGCCGGGAGACCCAGTACTTC.

The rearrangement joins TRBV7-9 to TRBJ2-6; D is unresolved. CDR1 and CDR2 from the germline V gene are SEHNR and FQNEAQ (reference sequence). This CDR3 is 16 amino acids long. V was clipped by 6 bases and J by 1 base, with 13 bases between them. The CDR3 here is CASRDISKSGANVLTF. The CDR3 DNA is TGTGCCAGCAGGGATATCAGTAAATCTGGGGCCAACGTCCTGACTTTC.